The present entry profiles one T cell receptor beta chain with its context. What it binds is unknown. This sample was included in a study of response to subunit inactivated influenza vaccine. A single record per CDR3 protein comes from TCRdb applying MiXCR to the RT-PCR reads. This table holds 710,000 or so distinct CDR3 sequences, about 15% found once. The germline CDR1 and CDR2 sequences are SGHAT and FQNNGV. V was trimmed by 5 bases and J by 2 bases, leaving 10 bases between them. CDR3 length: 13 residues. Findings and caveats of the study: New T cells are recruited in small numbers by each seasonal influenza vaccination, according to the authors' suggestion.

Here the sequenced sample was PBMCs from blood, taken roughly 13 days after vaccination. This sequence originates from a man aged 45-60 years who received an inactivated influenza vaccine. This chain links TRBV11-2 with TRBJ2-7; D unclear. CDR3: CASSPYGTYEQYF. The CDR3 nucleotides are TGTGCCAGCAGCCCGTACGGCACCTACGAGCAGTACTTC.